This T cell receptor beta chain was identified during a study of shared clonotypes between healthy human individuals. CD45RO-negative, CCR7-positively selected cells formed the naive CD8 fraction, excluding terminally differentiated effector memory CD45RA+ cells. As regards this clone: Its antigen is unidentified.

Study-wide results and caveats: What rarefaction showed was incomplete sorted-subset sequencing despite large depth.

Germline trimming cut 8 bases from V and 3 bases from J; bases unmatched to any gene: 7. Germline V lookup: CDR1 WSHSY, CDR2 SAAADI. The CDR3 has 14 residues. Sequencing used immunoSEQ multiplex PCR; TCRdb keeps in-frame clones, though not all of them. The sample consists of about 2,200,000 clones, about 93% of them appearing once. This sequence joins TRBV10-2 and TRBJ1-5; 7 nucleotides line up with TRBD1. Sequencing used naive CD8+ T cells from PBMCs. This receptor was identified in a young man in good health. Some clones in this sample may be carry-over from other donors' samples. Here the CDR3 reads CASWGGGPNQPQHF. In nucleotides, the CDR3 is TGCGCCAGCTGGGGAGGGGGCCCCAATCAGCCCCAGCATTTT.